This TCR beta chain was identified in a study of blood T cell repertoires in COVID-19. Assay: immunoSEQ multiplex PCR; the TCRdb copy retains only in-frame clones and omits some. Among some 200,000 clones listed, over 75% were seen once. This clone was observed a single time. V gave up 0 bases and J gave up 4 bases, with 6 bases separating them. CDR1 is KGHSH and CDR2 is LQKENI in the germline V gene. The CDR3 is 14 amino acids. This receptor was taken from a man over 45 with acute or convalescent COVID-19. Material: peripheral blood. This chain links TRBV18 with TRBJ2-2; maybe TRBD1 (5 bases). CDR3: CASSPPDITGELFF. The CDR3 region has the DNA TGTGCCAGCTCACCACCGGACATCACCGGGGAGCTGTTTTTT.